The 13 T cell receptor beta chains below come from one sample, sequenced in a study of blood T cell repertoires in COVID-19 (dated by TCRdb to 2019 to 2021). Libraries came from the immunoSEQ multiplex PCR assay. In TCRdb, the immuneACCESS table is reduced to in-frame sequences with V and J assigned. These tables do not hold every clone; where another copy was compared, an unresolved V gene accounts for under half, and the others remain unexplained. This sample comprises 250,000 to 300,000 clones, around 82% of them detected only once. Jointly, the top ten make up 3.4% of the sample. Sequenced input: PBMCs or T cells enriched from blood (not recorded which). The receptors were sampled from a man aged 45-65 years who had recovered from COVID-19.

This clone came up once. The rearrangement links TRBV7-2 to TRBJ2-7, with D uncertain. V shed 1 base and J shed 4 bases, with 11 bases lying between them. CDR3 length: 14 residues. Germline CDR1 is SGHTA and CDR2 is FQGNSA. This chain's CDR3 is CASSLGPLIYEQYF. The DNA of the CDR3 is TGTGCCAGCAGCTTAGGGCCGTTGATTTACGAGCAGTACTTC.

The CDR3 coding sequence is TGTGCCAGCAGCCAACAGACAGCTTACAATGAGCAGTTCTTC. This codes for CASSQQTAYNEQFF. This chain links TRBV11-2 with TRBJ2-1; TRBD1 might be the D (5 bases). CDR3 length: 14 amino acids. CDR1 and CDR2 (germline): SGHAT, FQNNGV. Between the trimmed V and J ends, which lost 5 bases and 4 bases, there was a span of 12 bases.

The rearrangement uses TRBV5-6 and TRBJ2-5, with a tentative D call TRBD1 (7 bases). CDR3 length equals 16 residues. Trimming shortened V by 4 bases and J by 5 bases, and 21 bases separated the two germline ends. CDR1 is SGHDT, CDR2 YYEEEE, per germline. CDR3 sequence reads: CASSILSGGGGETQYF. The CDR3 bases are TGTGCCAGCAGCATTCTTTCCGGAGGGGGCGGGGAGACCCAGTACTTC.

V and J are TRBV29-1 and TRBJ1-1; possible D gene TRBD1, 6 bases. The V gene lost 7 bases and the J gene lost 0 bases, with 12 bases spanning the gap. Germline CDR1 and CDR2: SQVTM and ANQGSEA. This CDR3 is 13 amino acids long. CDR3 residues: CSAEGGMNTEAFF. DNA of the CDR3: TGCAGCGCCGAGGGGGGGATGAACACTGAAGCTTTCTTT.

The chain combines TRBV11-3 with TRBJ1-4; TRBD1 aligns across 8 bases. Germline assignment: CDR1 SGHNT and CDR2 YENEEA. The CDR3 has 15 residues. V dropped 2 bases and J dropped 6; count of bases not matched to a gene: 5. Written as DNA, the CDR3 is TGTGCCAGCAGCTTATCTCAGGGGGCAGATGAAAAACTGTTTTTT. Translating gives CASSLSQGADEKLFF.

The CDR3 nucleotides are TGTGCCAGCAGCCAATATTCAGGGACAGGGACCTTCGGGAATTCACCCCTCCACTTT. It encodes CASSQYSGTGTFGNSPLHF. This chain joins TRBV3-1 (or the pseudogene TRBV3-2) and TRBJ1-6; 9 bases align to TRBD1. Per germline, CDR1 LGHDT and CDR2 YNNKEL (reference sequence). After removal of 2 bases from V and 7 bases from J, the junction contained 15 bases not matched to a gene. CDR3 length: 19 amino acids.

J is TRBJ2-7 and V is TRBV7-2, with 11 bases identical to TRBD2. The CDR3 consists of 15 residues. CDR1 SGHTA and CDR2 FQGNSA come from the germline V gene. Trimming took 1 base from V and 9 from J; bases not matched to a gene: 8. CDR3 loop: CASSLELAGVSGQYF. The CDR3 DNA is TGTGCCAGCAGCTTAGAACTAGCGGGAGTCTCTGGGCAGTACTTC.

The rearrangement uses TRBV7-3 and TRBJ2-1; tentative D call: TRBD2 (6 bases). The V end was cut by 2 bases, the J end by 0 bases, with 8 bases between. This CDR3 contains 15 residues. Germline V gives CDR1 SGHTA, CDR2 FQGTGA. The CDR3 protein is CASSLRGASYNEQFF. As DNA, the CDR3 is TGTGCCAGCAGCTTACGCGGGGCCTCCTACAATGAGCAGTTCTTC.

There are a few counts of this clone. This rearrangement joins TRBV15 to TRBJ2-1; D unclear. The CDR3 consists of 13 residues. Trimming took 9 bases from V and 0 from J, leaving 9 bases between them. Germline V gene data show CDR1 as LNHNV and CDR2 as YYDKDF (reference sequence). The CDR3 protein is CATSASSYNEQFF. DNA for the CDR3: TGTGCCACGAGTGCAAGCTCCTACAATGAGCAGTTCTTC.

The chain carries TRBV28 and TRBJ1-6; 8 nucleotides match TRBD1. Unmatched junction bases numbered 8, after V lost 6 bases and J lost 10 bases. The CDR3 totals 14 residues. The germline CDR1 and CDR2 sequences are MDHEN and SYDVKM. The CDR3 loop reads CASSGTGGRSPLHF. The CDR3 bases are TGTGCCAGCAGCGGGACAGGAGGCCGGTCACCCCTCCACTTT.

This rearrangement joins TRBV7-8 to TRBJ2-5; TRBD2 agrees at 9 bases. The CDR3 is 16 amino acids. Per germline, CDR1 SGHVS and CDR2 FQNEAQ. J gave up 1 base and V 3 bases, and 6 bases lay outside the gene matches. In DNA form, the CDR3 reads TGTGCCAGCAGCTTCGCCGGACTAGCGATCCAAGAGACCCAGTACTTC. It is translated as CASSFAGLAIQETQYF.

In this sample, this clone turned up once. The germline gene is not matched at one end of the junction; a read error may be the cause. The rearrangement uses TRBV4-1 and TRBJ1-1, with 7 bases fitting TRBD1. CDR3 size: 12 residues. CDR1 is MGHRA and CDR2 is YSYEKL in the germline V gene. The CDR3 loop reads CASSQVYRGMVF. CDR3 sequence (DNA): TGCGCCAGCAGCCAAGTATACAGGGGAATGGTCTTT.

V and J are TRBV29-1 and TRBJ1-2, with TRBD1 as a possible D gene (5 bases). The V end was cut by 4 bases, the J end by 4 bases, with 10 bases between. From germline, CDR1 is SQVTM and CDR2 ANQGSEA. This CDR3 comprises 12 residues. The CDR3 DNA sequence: TGCAGCGTTGGCGGGGGAGGCTATGGCTACACCTTC. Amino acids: CSVGGGGYGYTF.